These 16 T cell receptor beta chains were sequenced from one sample in a study of T-cell reconstitution after alpha-beta-depleted transplantation in children. Unique molecular identifiers were incorporated when the TCRbeta library was constructed. TCRdb itself ran the PCR reads through MiXCR, one entry per CDR3 protein. The sample has about 440,000 distinct CDR3 sequences; around two fifths are singletons. The sample in question was PBMCs, obtained before TCRalphabeta/CD19-depleted stem cell transplant. These receptor sequences come from a girl aged 2-10 years with aplastic anemia, due to receive a stem cell transplant.

The rearrangement links TRBV20-1 to TRBJ2-1, with 9 bases identical to TRBD2. This CDR3 has 13 residues. The trim removed 0 bases at V and 12 bases at J, leaving 6 bases unmatched. CDR1 and CDR2 (germline): DFQATT, SNEGSKA (reference sequence). The CDR3 spells CSARDGSGGRQFF. In nucleotides, the CDR3 is TGCAGTGCTAGAGATGGTAGCGGGGGAAGGCAGTTCTTC.

This clonotype was detected only once. The chain uses TRBV20-1 and TRBJ2-3, with a possible D match to TRBD2 (6 bases). This CDR3 spans 13 amino acids. Trimming removed 0 bases from V and 6 bases from J, with 10 bases in between. From germline, CDR1 is DFQATT and CDR2 SNEGSKA (reference sequence). The CDR3 DNA follows: TGCAGTGCTAGAGAGGGAGGCGCCGATACGCAGTATTTT. This codes for CSAREGGADTQYF.

Turning to this clonotype: The missing conserved phenylalanine or tryptophan at the end of this CDR3 makes a read error likely. V is TRBV12-3 or TRBV12-4 and J is TRBJ1-1; 8 nucleotides agree with TRBD1. The CDR3 is 14 amino acids. J gave up 4 bases and V 3 bases, and 4 bases lay outside the gene matches. CDR3 DNA sequence: TGTGCCAGCAGTTTTCTGACAGGGGTCACTGAAGCTTTCTTG. It codes for CASSFLTGVTEAFL.

This chain uses TRBV4-1 with TRBJ2-5; 10 positions agree with TRBD2. The CDR3 runs to 18 residues. V was clipped by 2 bases and J by 5 bases; unmatched bases: 14. Germline CDR1 MGHRA, CDR2 YSYEKL. The CDR3 loop is CASSQSLGAAGGRETQYF. CDR3 in DNA: TGCGCCAGCAGCCAATCCCTGGGTGCAGCGGGAGGGCGGGAGACCCAGTACTTC.

This clonotype was detected only a few times. The rearrangement uses TRBV6-1 and TRBJ2-1; D gene uncertain. The length of the CDR3 is 17 residues. Trimming left V 4 bases short and J 6 bases short, with 22 bases between. Germline V gene data show CDR1 as MNHNS and CDR2 as SASEGT. The CDR3 spells CASSGPRRVRPSNEQFF. The CDR3 nucleotides are TGTGCCAGCAGTGGGCCTCGTAGGGTGCGGCCGAGCAATGAGCAGTTCTTC.

A few counts support this clonotype. The CDR3 reads CASSQVDMGLAGLNEQFF. CDR3 DNA sequence: TGCGCCAGCAGCCAAGTGGATATGGGACTAGCGGGTTTAAATGAGCAGTTCTTC. V usage is TRBV4-1 and J usage is TRBJ2-1, with 12 bases fitting TRBD2. Germline V CDR1 and CDR2: MGHRA, YSYEKL. The CDR3 consists of 18 residues. The V gene end was trimmed by 1 base and the J gene end by 7 bases; junction bases not matched to a gene: 11.

V and J are TRBV4-2 and TRBJ1-2; TRBD1 matches at 9 bases. J was trimmed by 8 bases and V by 5 bases; bases with no gene match: 9. This CDR3 is 14 amino acids long. Germline V CDR1 and CDR2: LGHNA, YNFKEQ. The CDR3 DNA reads TGTGCCAGCAGCAACAACAGGGGGCGCGACGGCTACACCTTC. Translated: CASSNNRGRDGYTF.

Only a few counts were recorded for this clonotype. The rearrangement joins TRBV20-1 to TRBJ1-2; 7 bases agree with TRBD1. Unmatched junction bases numbered 7, after V lost 5 bases and J lost 4 bases. This CDR3 has 13 amino acids. The germline CDR1 and CDR2 sequences are DFQATT and SNEGSKA (reference sequence). The CDR3 nucleotides read TGCAGTGCTCCGACAGGGCTCGGCTATGGCTACACCTTC. Translation gives CSAPTGLGYGYTF.

The V call is TRBV12-3 or TRBV12-4, the J call TRBJ1-2; D ambiguous. V was trimmed by 5 bases and J by 9 bases, leaving 13 bases between them. The CDR3 length is 12 residues. The CDR3 sequence is CASSDAGERYTF. The DNA for the CDR3 is TGTGCCAGCAGTGACGCTGGGGAGCGCTACACCTTC.

The chain recombines TRBV20-1 with TRBJ1-5, with 8 bases lining up with TRBD1. The germline V gene encodes CDR1 DFQATT and CDR2 SNEGSKA (reference sequence). Losses at the gene ends were 3 bases for V and 2 bases for J; bases not matched to a gene: 9. The CDR3 extends over 16 amino acids. As DNA, the CDR3 is TGCAGTGCTAGGCCCAACCCAGGGGGCGGCAATCAGCCCCAGCATTTT. Encoded protein: CSARPNPGGGNQPQHF.

The rearrangement uses TRBV2 and TRBJ1-6; tentatively, D is TRBD1 (5 bases). The V gene lost 1 base and the J gene lost 5 bases, with 12 bases spanning the gap. CDR1 is SNHLY, CDR2 FYNNEI, per germline. This CDR3 spans 16 amino acids. This CDR3 reads CASSEGEGNNNSPLHF. The CDR3 nucleotides are TGTGCCAGCAGTGAAGGTGAGGGGAATAATAATTCACCCCTCCACTTT.

This clonotype has a handful of counts. A junction boundary mismatches the germline segment, possibly from a read error. The chain couples TRBV15 to TRBJ2-5; D is undetermined. Germline CDR1 LNHNV, CDR2 YYDKDF (reference sequence). CDR3 size: 14 residues. In DNA form, the CDR3 reads TGTGCCACCAGCGGAGAGGTATTCGCAGAGACCCAGTACTTC. It codes for CATSGEVFAETQYF. The whole variable domain, filled in from reference TRBV15 and TRBJ2-5, reads DAMVIQNPRYQVTQFGKPVTLSCSQTLNHNVMYWYQQKSSQAPKLLFHYYDKDFNNEADTPDNFQSRRPNTSFCFLDIRSPGLGDTAMYLCATSGEVFAETQYFGPGTRLLVL.

The chain couples TRBV20-1 to TRBJ2-6; weak D call: TRBD2 (6 bases). The CDR3 contains 15 residues. V was trimmed by 0 bases and J by 2 bases, leaving 8 bases between them. Germline CDR1 DFQATT, CDR2 SNEGSKA (reference sequence). The CDR3 DNA is TGCAGTGCTAGAGACGGGGGACCTGGGGCCAACGTCCTGACTTTC. It specifies CSARDGGPGANVLTF.

The V and J genes are TRBV12-3 or TRBV12-4 and TRBJ1-2; TRBD1 aligns across 7 bases. V lost 5 bases and J lost 8; bases outside the gene matches: 8. The CDR3 is 13 residues long. Written as DNA, the CDR3 is TGTGCCAGCAGTGCACCTGACAGGGAAGGCTACACCTTC. Protein product: CASSAPDREGYTF.

The chain uses TRBV20-1 and TRBJ2-3; 9 positions match TRBD1. CDR1 and CDR2 (germline): DFQATT, SNEGSKA (reference sequence). V lost 0 bases to trimming and J lost 3 bases; unmatched junction nucleotides: 16. CDR3 length: 19 residues. DNA for the CDR3: TGCAGTGCTAGAGAGGCGCCGGGACAGGGAGAAGGGTGGACAGATACGCAGTATTTT. This gives the protein CSAREAPGQGEGWTDTQYF.

The gene calls are TRBV6-1 and TRBJ2-5; possibly TRBD1 or TRBD2 for D (5 bases each). The CDR3 is 13 amino acids. CDR1 is MNHNS, CDR2 SASEGT, per germline. The DNA of the CDR3 is TGTGCTACCCGGGGCAGGCCTGGAGAGACCCAGTACTTC. Its translation is CATRGRPGETQYF.